One T cell receptor beta chain is described in this entry. The antigen is not known. Produced via immunoSEQ multiplex PCR; TCRdb's table is partial and in-frame only. This table holds about 100,000 clones, around 90% found once. Germline CDR1 MDHEN, CDR2 SYDVKM. CDR3 length equals 17 residues. The ends lost 5 bases at V and 7 bases at J; junction bases unmatched: 10. The data stem from a study of siplizumab effects on memory and regulatory T cells. Study conclusions and caveats: The drug siplizumab significantly decreased the alloreactive sequences that could be traced to unstimulated CD4+ memory cells. Naive T cell populations appeared to exhibit greater diversity than memory cells and appeared to be major alloresponse contributors.

The TCR sequence derives from a human donor in good health. The chain uses TRBV28 and TRBJ2-1, with 14 nucleotides matching TRBD2. The sample consisted of non-Treg CD4+ T cells sorted from blood. DNA for the CDR3: TGTGCCAGCAGTCCAGGACTAGCGGGAGGCCCCTGGAATGAGCAGTTCTTC. Residues: CASSPGLAGGPWNEQFF.